This passage covers 24 T cell receptor beta chains from one sample sequenced in a study of identical twins. One entry per CDR3 protein results from TCRdb running MiXCR on the 5' RACE reads. This sample has 600,000 to 700,000 distinct CDR3 sequences, with over 20% found just once. Separately, the same data were catalogued under a study of T cells expressing NK-cell markers.

The sample consisted of PBMCs. The receptors were gathered from a woman aged 18-35 years in good health.

This clonotype was detected only a few times. The chain has TRBV7-2 and TRBJ2-5; 7 bases line up with TRBD2. The CDR3 sequence is 15 residues long. The V and J ends lost 2 bases and 2 bases, in that order; junction bases with no gene match: 5. The V gene's germline CDR1 is SGHTA and CDR2 FQGNSA. The CDR3: CASSLFGTTQETQYF. Written as DNA, the CDR3 is TGTGCCAGCAGCTTATTCGGGACTACTCAAGAGACCCAGTACTTC.

This clonotype appeared a few times. A much larger clone differs from this one at a single base, so this may be a read error. The DNA of the CDR3 is TGTGCCAGCAGCCCGGGGCGGAGCACTGAAGCTTTCTTT. Its protein product is CASSPGRSTEAFF. This chain uses TRBV6-1 with TRBJ1-1; weak D call: TRBD1 (5 bases). Trimming took off 6 bases at V and 4 bases at J, with 12 bases between the two ends. The CDR3 totals 13 residues. Germline V gene sequence: CDR1 MNHNS, CDR2 SASEGT.

This clonotype turned up a few times. The V call is TRBV12-3 or TRBV12-4, the J call TRBJ1-1; a weak D match, TRBD1 (6 bases). Trimming pared 5 bases from V and 5 bases from J, leaving 15 bases between. CDR3 length: 14 amino acids. The CDR3 nucleotides read TGTGCCAGCAGTCCAGACACAGGGAGAACTGAAGCTTTCTTT. Amino acids: CASSPDTGRTEAFF.

The chain combines TRBV29-1 with TRBJ2-3; 7 nucleotides align to TRBD2. The CDR3 length is 15 residues. V lost 1 base, J lost 4 bases, and 8 bases stayed unmatched. The V gene's germline CDR1 is SQVTM and CDR2 ANQGSEA. The CDR3 sequence is CSVEARQRGPDTQYF. The CDR3 nucleotides are TGCAGCGTTGAAGCGAGGCAGCGGGGCCCAGATACGCAGTATTTT.

This clonotype was found a few times. V is TRBV27 and J is TRBJ2-4, with TRBD2 identical over 8 bases. The CDR3 runs to 16 residues. Germline-derived CDR1 and CDR2 are MNHEY and SMNVEV (reference sequence). Trimming took 4 bases from V and 0 from J; bases not matched to a gene: 5. DNA of the CDR3: TGTGCCAGCAGTTCCCTTCTAGCGGGAGCCAAAAACATTCAGTACTTC. Encoded protein: CASSSLLAGAKNIQYF.

The chain has TRBV19 and TRBJ1-2; 7 bases line up with TRBD1. There are 15 residues in the CDR3. Looked up from germline, CDR1 is LNHDA and CDR2 is SQIVND (reference sequence). Losses at the gene ends were 7 bases for V and 4 bases for J; bases not matched to a gene: 12. The CDR3 nucleotides are TGTGCCAGTACCATCGCAGGGGGGAGTCGCTATGGCTACACCTTC. Translating gives CASTIAGGSRYGYTF.

This clonotype was counted many times. The V gene is TRBV11-3, the J gene TRBJ2-1; 8 positions agree with TRBD2. The CDR3 spans 12 residues. The V gene's germline CDR1 is SGHNT and CDR2 YENEEA. V shed 6 bases and J 11 bases; nucleotides not matched to a gene: 6. As DNA, the CDR3 is TGTGCCAGCAGGCGGGGGGTGGGGAAGCAGTTCTTC. Translating gives CASRRGVGKQFF.

This clonotype was seen repeatedly, ten times or more. The V gene is TRBV20-1, the J gene TRBJ1-1; D is uncertain. Germline V CDR1 and CDR2: DFQATT, SNEGSKA (reference sequence). The CDR3 loop spans 13 amino acids. V was pared by 0 bases and J by 1 base, with 6 bases between. The CDR3 loop reads CSARDYRNTEAFF. The CDR3 nucleotides are TGCAGTGCTAGAGATTATCGGAACACTGAAGCTTTCTTT.

The rearrangement links TRBV7-2 to TRBJ2-3; the D is unclear. The CDR3 extends over 15 amino acids. V was trimmed by 3 bases and J by 1 base, leaving 11 bases between them. Germline V lookup: CDR1 SGHTA, CDR2 FQGNSA. CDR3 residues: CASSFRGWGTDTQYF. The CDR3 coding sequence is TGTGCCAGCAGCTTTCGCGGTTGGGGCACAGATACGCAGTATTTT.

This clonotype was seen only once. This chain uses TRBV5-1 with TRBJ2-2; possibly TRBD1 or TRBD2 for D (6 bases each). Germline V gene data show CDR1 as SGHRS and CDR2 as YFSETQ. V lost 4 bases and J lost 6, with 16 bases in between. This CDR3 is built from 15 residues. The DNA of the CDR3 is TGCGCCAGCAGCCCTGGAGGGGGTCACTCCGGGGAGCTGTTTTTT. The encoded protein is CASSPGGGHSGELFF.

This clonotype turned up a few times. At one boundary the junction diverges from the germline segment, which might be a read error. The J gene is TRBJ2-4, the V gene TRBV5-1; 9 bases are shared with TRBD1. This CDR3 spans 14 amino acids. CDR1 SGHRS and CDR2 YFSETQ come from the germline V gene. The CDR3 nucleotides are TGCGCCAGCAGTTTGGACAGGGGACTAAACATTCAGTACTTC. Translation gives CASSLDRGLNIQYF.

Here the CDR3 reads CASSWGHIANTGELFF. In DNA form, the CDR3 reads TGTGCCAGCAGCTGGGGACATATCGCGAACACCGGGGAGCTGTTTTTT. The chain recombines TRBV9 with TRBJ2-2; the D gene is possibly TRBD1 (6 bases). Germline-derived CDR1 and CDR2 are SGDLS and YYNGEE. V lost 4 bases, J lost 0 bases, and 13 bases lay in between. This CDR3 is built from 16 residues.

The chain employs TRBV20-1 and TRBJ2-3; D is perhaps TRBD2 (5 bases). Germline V gene data show CDR1 as DFQATT and CDR2 as SNEGSKA (reference sequence). V was trimmed by 3 bases and J by 0 bases, leaving 7 bases between them. The CDR3 loop spans 13 amino acids. CDR3 protein: CSASGLSTDTQYF. CDR3 sequence (DNA): TGCAGTGCTAGCGGACTTAGCACAGATACGCAGTATTTT.

The V gene is TRBV6-5, the J gene TRBJ2-7; 8 bases align to TRBD1. The CDR3 is 15 amino acids. The trim removed 2 bases at V and 2 bases at J, leaving 5 bases unmatched. Germline CDR1 is MNHEY and CDR2 is SVGAGI. The CDR3 DNA follows: TGTGCCAGCAGTTACCTGGGACAGGCCCCCTACGAGCAGTACTTC. As protein: CASSYLGQAPYEQYF.

This clonotype was counted between two and nine times. This rearrangement joins TRBV10-1 to TRBJ2-2; D unresolved. Germline values: CDR1 WNHNN, CDR2 SYGVQD (reference sequence). The ends were cut back, 3 bases at V and 3 bases at J, with 14 bases in the middle. The CDR3 totals 16 residues. CDR3 loop: CASSDSIVADTGELFF. CDR3 DNA: TGCGCCAGCAGTGATTCGATCGTCGCGGACACCGGGGAGCTGTTTTTT.

This clonotype was observed a handful of times. The CDR3 sequence: CASSYLEGGGLFF. The CDR3 region has the DNA TGTGCCAGCAGTTACCTGGAGGGGGGGGGTCTGTTCTTC. V usage is TRBV6-5 and J usage is TRBJ2-1; tentatively, D is TRBD2 (7 bases). This CDR3 contains 13 residues. Trimming removed 2 bases at V and 15 bases at J, with 17 bases between. From germline, CDR1 is MNHEY and CDR2 SVGAGI.

The chain carries TRBV12-3 or TRBV12-4 and TRBJ2-5; D is perhaps TRBD2 (6 bases). V lost 2 bases, J lost 7 bases, and 14 bases lay in between. This CDR3 region has 14 residues. For the CDR3, the DNA is TGTGCCAGCAGTTTACTTAGCCGGGGAGGGACCCAGTACTTC. Its translation: CASSLLSRGGTQYF.

A few counts support this clonotype. The gene calls are TRBV7-9 and TRBJ1-2; D not certain. Germline V gene data show CDR1 as SEHNR and CDR2 as FQNEAQ (reference sequence). This CDR3 spans 13 amino acids. The germline V and J ends were trimmed by 4 bases and 7 bases, with 13 bases remaining between them. DNA of the CDR3: TGTGCCAGCAGCTCTTCAGGAGTGGGTGGCTACACCTTC. Amino acids: CASSSSGVGGYTF.

This clonotype was counted between two and nine times. The chain joins TRBV3-1 to TRBJ2-3; 14 bases match TRBD2. The CDR3 loop spans 13 amino acids. Unmatched junction bases numbered 3, after V lost 8 bases and J lost 8 bases. Germline CDR1 reads LGHDT; CDR2 reads YNNKEL (reference sequence). The CDR3 nucleotides are TGTGCCAGCCTCGGGACTAGCGGGGGTACGCAGTATTTT. Its protein product is CASLGTSGGTQYF.

This clonotype has only a few counts. This chain links TRBV25-1 with TRBJ2-5, with D hard to call. Germline values: CDR1 MGHDK, CDR2 SYGVNS. Trimming cost V 3 bases and J 0 bases, with 11 bases left between them. This CDR3 contains 15 residues. The CDR3 DNA sequence: TGTGCCAGCAGTGATCCAGCGACGTACCAAGAGACCCAGTACTTC. This encodes CASSDPATYQETQYF.

This clonotype showed up just a few times. The chain carries TRBV7-9 and TRBJ2-2, with D perhaps matching TRBD2 (6 bases). Germline-derived CDR1 and CDR2 are SEHNR and FQNEAQ (reference sequence). The length of the CDR3 is 14 residues. V was clipped by 7 bases and J by 6 bases, with 15 bases between them. CDR3 protein: CASTPPTGAGELFF. CDR3 bases: TGTGCCAGCACCCCCCCCACGGGGGCCGGGGAGCTGTTTTTT.

This clonotype has only one observation. CDR3 DNA: TGTGCCAGCAGCTTAGCGTCTAGCGGGAGCCATGAGCAGTTCTTC. Translating it yields CASSLASSGSHEQFF. The chain has TRBV7-6 and TRBJ2-1; 10 bases fit TRBD2. V gave up 0 bases and J gave up 8 bases; unmatched junction bases: 4. The germline CDR1 and CDR2 sequences are SGHVS and FNYEAQ. This CDR3 spans 15 amino acids.

The chain joins TRBV10-3 to TRBJ2-7, with TRBD1 matching 7 bases. The length of the CDR3 is 14 residues. Germline V CDR1 and CDR2: ENHRY, SYGVKD. The J segment lost 3 bases and the V segment lost 6 bases, leaving 8 bases of the junction unmatched. The CDR3 DNA reads as TGTGCCATCAGAGGACAGGTTAGCAACTACGAGCAGTACTTC. Encoded protein: CAIRGQVSNYEQYF.

This clonotype has only a few counts. This chain links TRBV7-9 with TRBJ1-2; D may be TRBD1 (5 bases). The CDR3 is 14 residues long. Germline V gives CDR1 SEHNR, CDR2 FQNEAQ (reference sequence). Trimming cost V 4 bases and J 8 bases, with 17 bases left between them. The CDR3 protein is CASSSQAGTDGYTF. DNA of the CDR3: TGTGCCAGCAGCTCCCAGGCGGGGACTGACGGCTACACCTTC.